This record concerns one TCR beta chain sequence. The target antigen is unknown. Then a second PCR, running roughly 7 to 11 cycles, was carried out with a sample-barcoded 5' primer and a J-beta primer mix. TCRdb itself ran the 5' RACE reads through MiXCR, one entry per CDR3 protein. This table has 1.5 million to 2 million distinct CDR3 sequences, around 42% appearing once. The germline CDR1 and CDR2 sequences are SGHRS and YFSETQ. The CDR3 runs 16 residues. V dropped 4 bases and J dropped 3; count of bases not matched to a gene: 9. This specimen belongs to a study of blood T cells in healthy people across ages. Study conclusions and caveats: Changes seen in expanded clonotypes were possibly confounded by donor CMV status left unknown. A conclusive naive versus antigen-experienced comparison was prevented by the unsorted PBMCs.

This clonotype originated in a human donor in good health. Sequencing used blood. This rearrangement joins TRBV5-1 to TRBJ2-3, with TRBD2 identical over 9 bases. CDR3: CASSLQGSGGTDTQYF. The CDR3 DNA is TGCGCCAGCAGCCTCCAGGGAAGCGGGGGGACAGATACGCAGTATTTT.